This entry lists 3 T cell receptor beta chains sequenced from one sample in a study of PD-1 blockade in classical Hodgkin lymphoma. Measured with immunoSEQ multiplex PCR; TCRdb has only the in-frame clones, and not every one. The sample gives more than 50,000 clones, around 87% of which show up once; 14% to 15% is in the top ten. Every single patient, without exception, relapsed after autologous stem cell transplantation, and brentuximab vedotin exposure varied. The specimen comprised peripheral blood mononuclear cells (PBMCs), sampled at baseline. The receptors were gathered from a human donor with classical Hodgkin lymphoma.

The chain joins TRBV6-5 to TRBJ1-2; D uncertain. This CDR3 contains 14 residues. Germline lookup yields CDR1 MNHEY and CDR2 SVGAGI. Trimming removed 2 bases at V and 3 bases at J, with 10 bases between. CDR3 sequence: CASSYAGSHYGYTF. In DNA form, the CDR3 reads TGTGCCAGCAGTTACGCCGGGAGCCACTATGGCTACACCTTC.

The chain has TRBV5-1 and TRBJ1-2, with D perhaps matching TRBD1 (5 bases). Germline lookup yields CDR1 SGHRS and CDR2 YFSETQ. CDR3 length equals 12 residues. V lost 0 bases and J 9 bases, leaving 9 bases between the germline ends. The CDR3 region is CASSLARDRYTF. The CDR3 nucleotides read TGCGCCAGCAGCTTGGCCAGGGACCGCTACACCTTC.

CDR3 DNA: TGTGCCAGCAGCTTAGGTGGGGGACTAGCGGGGATAGAGACCCAGTACTTC. It codes for CASSLGGGLAGIETQYF. The chain combines TRBV7-2 with TRBJ2-5, with 13 bases lining up with TRBD2. The CDR3 is made up of 17 amino acids. The V gene end was trimmed by 1 base and the J gene end by 4 bases; junction bases not matched to a gene: 6. CDR1 SGHTA and CDR2 FQGNSA come from the germline V gene.